A selection of T cell receptor beta chains follows, all from one sample in a study of cytotoxic CD8 clonotypes in ibrutinib-treated CLL. Clones were read by immunoSEQ multiplex PCR, and TCRdb kept only the in-frame ones, dropping some. Among approximately 280,000 clones listed, around 76% were seen once. This specimen consisted of PBMCs, obtained at disease progression, from a patient treated with ibrutinib. The receptors here all came from a human donor with chronic lymphocytic leukemia. The CDR3 runs from the conserved cysteine through the conserved F or W. D genes are given only for firm matches. Not every row has a clone size; where given, it reads once, few, many or a size class.

clone size: -
D gene: TRBD1
V gene: TRBV4-1
J gene: TRBJ1-5
CDR3 DNA: TGCGCCAGCAGCCAGCCGGACAGGGACAATCAGCCCCAGCATTTT
CDR3 protein: CASSQPDRDNQPQHF

clone size: -
D gene: -
V gene: TRBV18
J gene: TRBJ2-6
CDR3 DNA: TGTGCCAGCTCACCCCTGGGCAGGGATATCCTCGGGGCCAACGTCCTGACTTTC
CDR3 protein: CASSPLGRDILGANVLTF

clone size: -
D gene: TRBD1
V gene: TRBV11-2
J gene: TRBJ2-7
CDR3 DNA: TGTGCCAGCAGCTGGACAGGGGCGGGCTACGAGCAGTACTTC
CDR3 protein: CASSWTGAGYEQYF

clone size: few
D gene: -
V gene: TRBV11-2
J gene: TRBJ2-7
CDR3 DNA: TGTGCCAGCAGCCTGGACCCAGCCTACGAGCAGTACTTC
CDR3 protein: CASSLDPAYEQYF

clone size: -
D gene: -
V gene: TRBV11-2
J gene: TRBJ2-7
CDR3 DNA: TGTGCCAGCAGCTGGGGGATGTCGAACGAGCAGTACTTC
CDR3 protein: CASSWGMSNEQYF

clone size: -
D gene: TRBD2
V gene: TRBV9
J gene: TRBJ2-3
CDR3 DNA: TGTGCCAGCAGCTCATATAGACTAGCGGGAGAGGGGACAGATACGCAGTATTTT
CDR3 protein: CASSSYRLAGEGTDTQYF

clone size: -
D gene: -
V gene: TRBV18
J gene: TRBJ2-1
CDR3 DNA: TGTGCCAGCTCACCCGACAGGAGCTCCTACAATGAGCAGTTCTTC
CDR3 protein: CASSPDRSSYNEQFF

clone size: -
D gene: -
V gene: TRBV11-2
J gene: TRBJ1-2
CDR3 DNA: TGTGCCAGCAGCTTAGCCCAGGGCGGTGGCTACACCTTC
CDR3 protein: CASSLAQGGGYTF

clone size: -
D gene: TRBD2
V gene: TRBV27
J gene: TRBJ2-2
CDR3 DNA: TGTGCCAGCAGTTTAAGTAGCGGGAGTACCGGGGAGCTGTTTTTT
CDR3 protein: CASSLSSGSTGELFF

clone size: -
D gene: TRBD2
V gene: TRBV6-1
J gene: TRBJ2-3
CDR3 DNA: TGTGCCAGCAGTGAGGCTACTAGCGGGGGGGCGAATACGCAGTATTTT
CDR3 protein: CASSEATSGGANTQYF

clone size: -
D gene: TRBD1
V gene: TRBV5-1
J gene: TRBJ2-5
CDR3 DNA: TGCGCCAGCAGTTTAACAGGGGGTGGAGAGACCCAGTACTTC
CDR3 protein: CASSLTGGGETQYF

clone size: -
D gene: -
V gene: TRBV7-9
J gene: TRBJ2-7
CDR3 DNA: TGTGCCAGCAGGGGTGGCGGTTATAACTACGAGCAGTACTTC
CDR3 protein: CASRGGGYNYEQYF

clone size: -
D gene: -
V gene: TRBV5-4
J gene: TRBJ1-2
CDR3 DNA: TGTGCCAGCAGCTCCCCCGGGGGCAGGGGCTATGGCTACACCTTC
CDR3 protein: CASSSPGGRGYGYTF

clone size: -
D gene: TRBD2
V gene: TRBV19
J gene: TRBJ2-3
CDR3 DNA: TGTGCCAGTAACTTTCTAGCGGGGGGCACAGATACGCAGTATTTT
CDR3 protein: CASNFLAGGTDTQYF

clone size: -
D gene: -
V gene: TRBV28
J gene: TRBJ2-3
CDR3 DNA: TGTGCCAGCAGATCCCGTACAGATACGCAGTATTTT
CDR3 protein: CASRSRTDTQYF

clone size: -
D gene: -
V gene: TRBV4-1
J gene: TRBJ2-7
CDR3 DNA: TGCGCCAGCAGCCAAGAACCCACGAGCTCCTACGAGCAGTACTTC
CDR3 protein: CASSQEPTSSYEQYF

clone size: -
D gene: TRBD1
V gene: TRBV7-2
J gene: TRBJ2-1
CDR3 DNA: TGTGCCAGCAGAAGGGGACAGGGTTCCTACAATGAGCAGTTCTTC
CDR3 protein: CASRRGQGSYNEQFF

clone size: -
D gene: TRBD1
V gene: TRBV27
J gene: TRBJ1-1
CDR3 DNA: TGTGCCAGCAGTTTGAGGGGGCCTAACACTGAAGCTTTCTTT
CDR3 protein: CASSLRGPNTEAFF

clone size: -
D gene: TRBD1
V gene: TRBV2
J gene: TRBJ2-4
CDR3 DNA: TGTGCCAGCAGTACTGGGCGGGACAGGGGAGTTTACTTAGCCAAAAACATTCAGTACTTC
CDR3 protein: CASSTGRDRGVYLAKNIQYF

clone size: -
D gene: -
V gene: TRBV28
J gene: TRBJ1-5
CDR3 DNA: TGTGCCAGCAGTTTTATCCTGGATTGGGGGGGCAGTCAGCCCCAGCATTTT
CDR3 protein: CASSFILDWGGSQPQHF

clone size: -
D gene: -
V gene: TRBV29-1
J gene: TRBJ1-2
CDR3 DNA: TGCAGCGTTGAAGATCTCGGCAGGGAGAGGTATGGCTACACCTTC
CDR3 protein: CSVEDLGRERYGYTF

clone size: -
D gene: -
V gene: TRBV7-3
J gene: TRBJ2-5
CDR3 DNA: TGTGCCAGCAGGGAAAGCAAAGGTCTCACGGAGACCCAGTACTTC
CDR3 protein: CASRESKGLTETQYF